The source of this T cell receptor beta chain is a study of blood T cell repertoires in COVID-19. Study summary: COVID-19 samples collected from the United States, Italy and Spain covered acute and convalescent phases. T cells, B-cell-depleted T cells, or PBMCs provided the cDNA or gDNA that served as material.

In the original processing: Nucleated cell number was recorded as an estimate derived from reference gene primer amplification. The method was immunoSEQ multiplex PCR; TCRdb's version includes in-frame clones alone and lacks a portion of them. That table is the source of V, J and clone size, and D and trimming were worked out from the DNA. The sample records roughly 150,000 clones, around 88% being singletons. Germline CDR1 is MNHEY and CDR2 is SMNVEV (reference sequence). V lost 6 bases to trimming and J lost 3 bases; unmatched junction nucleotides: 6. CDR3 size: 15 residues. The rearrangement links TRBV27 to TRBJ2-7, with 12 positions matching TRBD2. The origin of this receptor is a human donor in a cohort sampled during active COVID-19. Sequenced sample: peripheral blood. The chain's CDR3 is CASSRLAGEGYEQYF. CDR3 sequence (DNA): TGTGCCAGCAGCAGACTAGCGGGGGAGGGCTACGAGCAGTACTTC.